The entry that follows covers one TCR beta chain sequence. Its antigen is unknown. The CDR3 consists of 14 residues. V was trimmed by 2 bases and J by 8 bases, leaving 12 bases between them. In germline, CDR1 is SNHLY, CDR2 FYNNEI. The data were produced by immunoSEQ multiplex PCR, yet TCRdb's version contains in-frame clones alone and is incomplete. The sample has under 100,000 clones; roughly 94% are singletons. This entry is derived from a study of cytomegalovirus exposure and HLA in healthy donors. Study-level points and caveats: There were 160 or so TCR beta chains listed as cytomegalovirus-associated.

Separate from the approximately 600-subject first cohort was the approximately 110-subject validation cohort, to which the donors belonged. V is TRBV2 and J is TRBJ1-4, with D maybe TRBD1 (5 bases). This sequence originates from a woman aged 18-29 years in good health and CMV-seronegative. Material for sequencing was PBMCs. DNA of the CDR3: TGTGCCAGCAGTGAATCCAGGGTCGGAGAAAAACTGTTTTTT. It encodes CASSESRVGEKLFF.